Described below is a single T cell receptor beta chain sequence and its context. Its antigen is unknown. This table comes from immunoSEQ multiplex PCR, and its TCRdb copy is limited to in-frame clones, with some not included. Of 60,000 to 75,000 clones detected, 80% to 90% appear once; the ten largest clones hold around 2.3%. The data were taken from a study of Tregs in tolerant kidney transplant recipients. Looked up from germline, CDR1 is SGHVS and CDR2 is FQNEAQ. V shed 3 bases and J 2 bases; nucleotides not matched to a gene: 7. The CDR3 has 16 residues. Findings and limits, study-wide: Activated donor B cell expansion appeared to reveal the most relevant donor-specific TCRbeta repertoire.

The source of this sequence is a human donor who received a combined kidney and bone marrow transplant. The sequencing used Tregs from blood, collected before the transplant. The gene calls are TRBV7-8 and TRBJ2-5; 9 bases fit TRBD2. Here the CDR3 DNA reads TGTGCCAGCAGCTTTGCACTAGCGGGCGATCAAGAGACCCAGTACTTC. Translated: CASSFALAGDQETQYF. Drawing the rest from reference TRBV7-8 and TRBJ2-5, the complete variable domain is GAGVSQSPRYKVAKRGQDVALRCDPISGHVSLFWYQQALGQGPEFLTYFQNEAQLDKSGLPSDRFFAERPEGSVSTLKIQRTQQEDSAVYLCASSFALAGDQETQYFGPGTRLLVL.